This is a list of T cell receptor beta chains from one sample in a study of T cell repertoires in cytomegalovirus infection. TCRdb recomputed calls from the reads with MiXCR, one row per CDR3 protein. The table records fewer than 900,000 distinct CDR3 sequences, under 35% of them present only once. These receptors' antigens are unknown. Material: cultured CD8+ T cells from PBMCs, obtained from culture after CMV antigen stimulation. The origin of the receptors is a human donor in good health (CMV status not recorded). Some clones in this sample may be carry-over from other donors' samples. CDR3s include the opening cysteine and the closing phenylalanine or tryptophan. A D gene is named only where the DNA matches it firmly. A row's size may be missing; if present it is once, few, many or a size class.

j_gene: TRBJ1-1; abundance: .; d_gene: .; v_gene: TRBV5-1; CDR3nt: TGCGCCAGCAGCTTGGATTTGGGCAGACCGAGGACTGAAGCTTTCTTT; CDR3aa: CASSLDLGRPRTEAFF
j_gene: TRBJ1-2; abundance: few; d_gene: .; v_gene: TRBV2; CDR3nt: TGTGCCAGCCTCGGCGGGATTGGACCGAACTATGGCTACACCTTC; CDR3aa: CASLGGIGPNYGYTF
j_gene: TRBJ2-1; abundance: few; d_gene: .; v_gene: TRBV12-3/TRBV12-4; CDR3nt: TGTGCCAGCAGCCGGACACCCAACAATGAGCAGTTCTTC; CDR3aa: CASSRTPNNEQFF
j_gene: TRBJ2-5; abundance: few; d_gene: .; v_gene: TRBV12-3/TRBV12-4; CDR3nt: TGTGCCAGCAGGGAGGGGACGCTACAAGAGACCCAGTACTTC; CDR3aa: CASREGTLQETQYF
j_gene: TRBJ1-1; abundance: few; d_gene: .; v_gene: TRBV4-1; CDR3nt: TGCGCCAGCAGCGATCCATCAGACCCAATGAACACTGAAGCTTTCTTT; CDR3aa: CASSDPSDPMNTEAFF
j_gene: TRBJ1-1; abundance: .; d_gene: .; v_gene: TRBV27; CDR3nt: TGTGCCAGCAGCCTGGACGGGGCAGAAGCTTTCTTT; CDR3aa: CASSLDGAEAFF
j_gene: TRBJ2-7; abundance: few; d_gene: .; v_gene: TRBV5-5; CDR3nt: TGTGCCAGCAGCAATCGGACCGGCTGGCACTACGAGCAGTACTTC; CDR3aa: CASSNRTGWHYEQYF
j_gene: TRBJ1-4; abundance: few; d_gene: .; v_gene: TRBV7-9; CDR3nt: TGTGCCAGCAGCTTAGCCAGGGAAGGGATTACTAATGAAAAACTGTTTTTT; CDR3aa: CASSLAREGITNEKLFF
j_gene: TRBJ1-2; abundance: .; d_gene: .; v_gene: TRBV6-2/TRBV6-3; CDR3nt: TGTGCCAGCAGTTGGACCGTGTCGGGCTACACCTTC; CDR3aa: CASSWTVSGYTF
j_gene: TRBJ2-2; abundance: many; d_gene: TRBD2; v_gene: TRBV7-2; CDR3nt: TGTGCCAGCAGCCAGAAGCGGCGGGGGGGCGACACCGGGGAGCTGTTTTTT; CDR3aa: CASSQKRRGGDTGELFF
j_gene: TRBJ2-1; abundance: .; d_gene: TRBD2; v_gene: TRBV12-3/TRBV12-4; CDR3nt: TGTGCCAGCAGCCACCAGCGGGGGGTCTACAATGAGCAGTTCTTC; CDR3aa: CASSHQRGVYNEQFF
j_gene: TRBJ2-7; abundance: few; d_gene: TRBD2; v_gene: TRBV7-6; CDR3nt: TGTGCCAGCAGCTCCAGCGGGGGGCGCTCCTACGAGCAGTACTTC; CDR3aa: CASSSSGGRSYEQYF
j_gene: TRBJ2-2; abundance: .; d_gene: .; v_gene: TRBV7-9; CDR3nt: TGTGCCAGCAGCTTGGGCCCGACCTCCGGGGAGCTGTTTTTT; CDR3aa: CASSLGPTSGELFF
j_gene: TRBJ2-5; abundance: many; d_gene: TRBD2; v_gene: TRBV7-2; CDR3nt: TGTGCCAGCAGCTTAGCGCCCGGGATAGCGGGAGACCAAGAGACCCAGTACTTC; CDR3aa: CASSLAPGIAGDQETQYF
j_gene: TRBJ1-6; abundance: .; d_gene: .; v_gene: TRBV4-1; CDR3nt: TGCGCCAGCAGCCTAAGGGTAGGGGAATATTCACCCCTCCACTTT; CDR3aa: CASSLRVGEYSPLHF
j_gene: TRBJ1-4; abundance: many; d_gene: .; v_gene: TRBV7-9; CDR3nt: TGTGCCAGCAGCTTACGAGGGGTTAATGAAAAACTGTTTTTT; CDR3aa: CASSLRGVNEKLFF
j_gene: TRBJ2-5; abundance: .; d_gene: TRBD2; v_gene: TRBV27; CDR3nt: TGTGCCAGCAGTTTAACTAGCGGGGGGGTGAAGACCCAGTACTTC; CDR3aa: CASSLTSGGVKTQYF
j_gene: TRBJ1-2; abundance: .; d_gene: .; v_gene: TRBV29-1; CDR3nt: TGCAGCGTTGAAGCAGGGTCGGCCTATGGCTACACCTTC; CDR3aa: CSVEAGSAYGYTF
j_gene: TRBJ1-4; abundance: few; d_gene: TRBD1; v_gene: TRBV18; CDR3nt: TGTGCCAGCTCACTGAAAACGGGACAGGGGGCAACTAATGAAAAACTGTTTTTT; CDR3aa: CASSLKTGQGATNEKLFF
j_gene: TRBJ1-1; abundance: .; d_gene: .; v_gene: TRBV19; CDR3nt: TGTGCCAGTAGTCATCAGCCGCCGGTGGGAGAAGCTTTCTTT; CDR3aa: CASSHQPPVGEAFF
j_gene: TRBJ1-4; abundance: .; d_gene: TRBD1; v_gene: TRBV20-1; CDR3nt: TGCAGTGCTAGAGATCCGACAGGGAGGGAAAAACTGTTTTTT; CDR3aa: CSARDPTGREKLFF
j_gene: TRBJ2-2; abundance: .; d_gene: .; v_gene: TRBV28; CDR3nt: TGTGCCACCCGGAGGGTCACGAACACCGGGGAGCTGTTTTTT; CDR3aa: CATRRVTNTGELFF
j_gene: TRBJ2-6; abundance: .; d_gene: .; v_gene: TRBV6-1; CDR3nt: TGTGCCAGCAGTGAATGGGGTCACAGCTCTGGGGCCAACGTCCTGACTTTC; CDR3aa: CASSEWGHSSGANVLTF
j_gene: TRBJ1-5; abundance: few; d_gene: .; v_gene: TRBV10-3; CDR3nt: TGTGCCATCAGTGAGCCGACGGGGGGAAATCAGCCCCAGCATTTT; CDR3aa: CAISEPTGGNQPQHF
j_gene: TRBJ1-5; abundance: many; d_gene: TRBD1; v_gene: TRBV7-8; CDR3nt: TGTGCCAGCAGCCCTGCGACAGGGGGTCGCAATCAGCCCCAGCATTTT; CDR3aa: CASSPATGGRNQPQHF
j_gene: TRBJ1-6; abundance: .; d_gene: .; v_gene: TRBV19; CDR3nt: TGTGCCAGTAGTATAGTAGGCAGGGGAGGTTCACCCCTCCACTTT; CDR3aa: CASSIVGRGGSPLHF
j_gene: TRBJ2-1; abundance: .; d_gene: .; v_gene: TRBV25-1; CDR3nt: TGTGCCAGCAGTGAGACCGGGACCGCATACAATGAGCAGTTCTTC; CDR3aa: CASSETGTAYNEQFF
j_gene: TRBJ2-1; abundance: .; d_gene: TRBD1; v_gene: TRBV7-3; CDR3nt: TGTGCCAGCAGCTTGCCAGAGGGACAGGGAAAACATAATGAGCAGTTCTTC; CDR3aa: CASSLPEGQGKHNEQFF
j_gene: TRBJ1-2; abundance: once; d_gene: .; v_gene: TRBV6-2/TRBV6-3; CDR3nt: TGTGCCAGCAGTTACGGGGGAACCAAGACCTTC; CDR3aa: CASSYGGTKTF
j_gene: TRBJ2-1; abundance: .; d_gene: .; v_gene: TRBV27; CDR3nt: TGTGCCAGCAGCTCTTCGCTGGGAACAGTTTTCTATGAGCAGTTCTTC; CDR3aa: CASSSSLGTVFYEQFF
j_gene: TRBJ2-3; abundance: few; d_gene: .; v_gene: TRBV6-6; CDR3nt: TGTGCCAGCAGTTACGGGGGGCGAGGCACAGATACGCAGTATTTT; CDR3aa: CASSYGGRGTDTQYF
j_gene: TRBJ2-1; abundance: medium-sized; d_gene: TRBD2; v_gene: TRBV27; CDR3nt: TGTGCCAGCAGTACAGAGGGACTAGCGTACAATGAGCAGTTCTTC; CDR3aa: CASSTEGLAYNEQFF
j_gene: TRBJ1-5; abundance: few; d_gene: .; v_gene: TRBV2; CDR3nt: TGTGCCAGCGTTCAGTCAGCCCCTGGTCAGCCCCAGCATTTT; CDR3aa: CASVQSAPGQPQHF
j_gene: TRBJ1-2; abundance: .; d_gene: .; v_gene: TRBV27; CDR3nt: TGTGCCAGCACCTTCCGAGGGGGGAGTAACTATGGCTACACCTTC; CDR3aa: CASTFRGGSNYGYTF
j_gene: TRBJ1-3; abundance: .; d_gene: .; v_gene: TRBV6-6; CDR3nt: TGTGCCAGCAGTTACTCGGTGATGGTTCAGTCTGGAAACACCATATATTTT; CDR3aa: CASSYSVMVQSGNTIYF
j_gene: TRBJ1-1; abundance: few; d_gene: TRBD1; v_gene: TRBV5-8; CDR3nt: TGTGCCAGCAGCTTGGCAGCAGGGGGTGTCATGGCTGAAGCTTTCTTT; CDR3aa: CASSLAAGGVMAEAFF
j_gene: TRBJ2-2; abundance: few; d_gene: .; v_gene: TRBV12-3/TRBV12-4; CDR3nt: TGTGCCTACGAGGGCCCCGGGGGGGAGCTGTTTTTT; CDR3aa: CAYEGPGGELFF
j_gene: TRBJ1-2; abundance: .; d_gene: TRBD1; v_gene: TRBV6-1; CDR3nt: TGTGCCAGCAGTGAATTCTCTTGGACAGGGGGAGCTAACTATGGCTACACCTTC; CDR3aa: CASSEFSWTGGANYGYTF
j_gene: TRBJ2-7; abundance: .; d_gene: .; v_gene: TRBV12-3/TRBV12-4; CDR3nt: TGTGCCAGCAGCCCCAAGGAGGGGGATAGGGCCTACGAGCAGTACTTC; CDR3aa: CASSPKEGDRAYEQYF
j_gene: TRBJ1-1; abundance: .; d_gene: .; v_gene: TRBV19; CDR3nt: TGTGCCAGTAGTATAGAAGTGGCAGCCGAGAACACTGAAGCTTTCTTT; CDR3aa: CASSIEVAAENTEAFF
j_gene: TRBJ2-1; abundance: .; d_gene: TRBD2; v_gene: TRBV6-2/TRBV6-3; CDR3nt: TGTGCCAGCAGTTACTCATCGACTAGCGGGGACAATGAGCAGTTCTTC; CDR3aa: CASSYSSTSGDNEQFF
j_gene: TRBJ2-1; abundance: .; d_gene: TRBD2; v_gene: TRBV12-3/TRBV12-4; CDR3nt: TGTGCCAGCAGTTTCCTAGCGGGGGGAGACAATGAGCAGTTCTTC; CDR3aa: CASSFLAGGDNEQFF
j_gene: TRBJ1-6; abundance: many; d_gene: TRBD1; v_gene: TRBV7-2; CDR3nt: TGTGCCAGCAGCTTCACAGGGGTTTCCTATAATTCACCCCTCCACTTT; CDR3aa: CASSFTGVSYNSPLHF
j_gene: TRBJ1-1; abundance: few; d_gene: TRBD1; v_gene: TRBV5-1; CDR3nt: TGCGCCAGCAGCGGGGACAGGGGGTTAAACACTGAAGCTTTCTTT; CDR3aa: CASSGDRGLNTEAFF
j_gene: TRBJ2-2; abundance: few; d_gene: .; v_gene: TRBV12-3/TRBV12-4; CDR3nt: TGTGCCAGCAGGACAGGAACCACCGGGGAGCTGTTTTTT; CDR3aa: CASRTGTTGELFF
j_gene: TRBJ2-7; abundance: few; d_gene: .; v_gene: TRBV7-9; CDR3nt: TGTGCCAGCAGCTCAGGGGCCACCTACGAGCAGTACTTC; CDR3aa: CASSSGATYEQYF
j_gene: TRBJ2-1; abundance: .; d_gene: TRBD2; v_gene: TRBV11-3; CDR3nt: TGTGCCAGCAGCGACCGCGGGGGGGTACAGGCTGAGCAGTTCTTC; CDR3aa: CASSDRGGVQAEQFF
j_gene: TRBJ2-4; abundance: few; d_gene: .; v_gene: TRBV25-1; CDR3nt: TGTGCCAGCAGTGGGAGAGGGAAGGAGGCCATAGCCAAAAACATTCAGTACTTC; CDR3aa: CASSGRGKEAIAKNIQYF
j_gene: TRBJ1-1; abundance: once; d_gene: .; v_gene: TRBV5-6; CDR3nt: TGTGCCAGCAGCTTGGGGACCCACCCGGGCGGGGCTTTCTTT; CDR3aa: CASSLGTHPGGAFF
j_gene: TRBJ2-5; abundance: many; d_gene: .; v_gene: TRBV12-5; CDR3nt: TGTGCTAGTGGTTCCAAGGGGATCGAGACCCAGTACTTC; CDR3aa: CASGSKGIETQYF
j_gene: TRBJ1-2; abundance: .; d_gene: TRBD1; v_gene: TRBV27; CDR3nt: TGTGCCAGCAGTATCTCGACAGGGGTCCCCTCGGGCTACACCTTC; CDR3aa: CASSISTGVPSGYTF
j_gene: TRBJ2-6; abundance: few; d_gene: TRBD1; v_gene: TRBV7-9; CDR3nt: TGTGCCAGCAGCTTTACAGGGGTTGGGGCCAACGTCCTGACTTTC; CDR3aa: CASSFTGVGANVLTF
j_gene: TRBJ2-1; abundance: .; d_gene: .; v_gene: TRBV18; CDR3nt: TGTGCCAGCTCACCCTTGATCTCCGTTACCTACAATGAGCAGTTCTTC; CDR3aa: CASSPLISVTYNEQFF
j_gene: TRBJ1-6; abundance: .; d_gene: .; v_gene: TRBV25-1; CDR3nt: TGTGCCAGCAGTGAGGGTCCGAATAATTCACCCCTCCACTTT; CDR3aa: CASSEGPNNSPLHF
j_gene: TRBJ1-1; abundance: few; d_gene: TRBD1; v_gene: TRBV7-9; CDR3nt: TGTGCCAGCAGCTCACAGGGGGCGAGCACTGAAGCTTTCTTT; CDR3aa: CASSSQGASTEAFF